This is a list of T cell receptor beta chains from one sample in a study of cytomegalovirus exposure and HLA in healthy donors. Assay used: immunoSEQ multiplex PCR; TCRdb lists only in-frame clones, some missing. The sample consists of some 56,000 clones, about four fifths of them appearing once. Sequencing was performed on PBMCs. These receptors were taken from a woman aged 40 to 50 in good health and CMV-seronegative. The CDR3 runs from the conserved cysteine through the conserved F or W. The D gene is left open where the match is weak. A row's size may be missing; if present it is once, few, many or a size class.

TRBV29-1	TRBD1	.	TRBJ1-4	13	TGCAGCGTGAGCGGGACAGGGTATGAAAAACTGTTTTTT	CSVSGTGYEKLFF
TRBV5-4	TRBD2	.	TRBJ2-7	13	TGTGCCAGCAGCTTGGGGGAGGGCTACGAGCAGTACTTC	CASSLGEGYEQYF
TRBV6-1	TRBD1	.	TRBJ1-1	10	TGTGCCAGCCGACAGGGGGCTGCTTTCTTT	CASRQGAAFF
TRBV7-3	.	.	TRBJ2-6	17	TGTGCCAGCAGCTTAACCGGCGGAGGCTCTGGGGCCAACGTCCTGACTTTC	CASSLTGGGSGANVLTF
TRBV28	.	.	TRBJ2-1	18	TGTGCCAGCAGTCTTAAAGGTCCTAGCGTTCGGTCCTACAATGAGCAGTTCTTC	CASSLKGPSVRSYNEQFF
TRBV21-1	.	.	TRBJ1-5	16	TGTGCCAGCAGCACAGATCGGACAGGGCCAAATCAGCCCCAGCATTTT	CASSTDRTGPNQPQHF
TRBV19	.	once	TRBJ2-3	17	TGTGCCAGTAGTATAGATGTGACAGGACTTAGTACAGATACGCAGTATTTT	CASSIDVTGLSTDTQYF
TRBV6-1	.	few	TRBJ1-5	15	TGTGCCAGCAGTGAGGTGGTCGGAGGAGCGCAGCCCCAGCATTTT	CASSEVVGGAQPQHF
TRBV7-8	.	few	TRBJ1-5	13	TGTGCCAGCAGCCGAGACAGGAATCAGCCCCAGCATTTT	CASSRDRNQPQHF
TRBV14	TRBD1	.	TRBJ2-7	14	TGTGCCAGCAGCCCGAGGACAGGGTCTAGCGAGCAGTACTTC	CASSPRTGSSEQYF
TRBV7-2	TRBD2	.	TRBJ2-5	15	TGTGCCAGCACCCCCCGTGCGGGAGGGCCCGAGACCCAGTACTTC	CASTPRAGGPETQYF
TRBV5-1	TRBD2	.	TRBJ2-7	15	TGCGCCAGCAGCTTGGGGCGGGAGGGACGGTACGAGCAGTACTTC	CASSLGREGRYEQYF
TRBV18	.	.	TRBJ2-2	14	TGTGCCAGCTCACCACAAGACAGTGCCGGGGAGCTGTTTTTT	CASSPQDSAGELFF
TRBV19	TRBD1	once	TRBJ2-7	15	TGTGCCAGTAGTACCCGACAGGGAAGCTCCTACGAGCAGTACTTC	CASSTRQGSSYEQYF
TRBV19	TRBD1	.	TRBJ1-1	15	TGTGCCAGTAGTACGCCAGGGGGGATCAACACTGAAGCTTTCTTT	CASSTPGGINTEAFF
TRBV7-8	.	.	TRBJ2-1	15	TGTGCCAGCAGCTTAGGCCGGGTTTCCTACAATGAGCAGTTCTTC	CASSLGRVSYNEQFF
TRBV18	.	.	TRBJ2-5	14	TGTGCCAGCTCACCAGTCAGGGGAAGAGAGACCCAGTACTTC	CASSPVRGRETQYF
TRBV29-1	.	.	TRBJ2-1	8	TGCAGCGGAGGGGAGCAGTTCTTC	CSGGEQFF